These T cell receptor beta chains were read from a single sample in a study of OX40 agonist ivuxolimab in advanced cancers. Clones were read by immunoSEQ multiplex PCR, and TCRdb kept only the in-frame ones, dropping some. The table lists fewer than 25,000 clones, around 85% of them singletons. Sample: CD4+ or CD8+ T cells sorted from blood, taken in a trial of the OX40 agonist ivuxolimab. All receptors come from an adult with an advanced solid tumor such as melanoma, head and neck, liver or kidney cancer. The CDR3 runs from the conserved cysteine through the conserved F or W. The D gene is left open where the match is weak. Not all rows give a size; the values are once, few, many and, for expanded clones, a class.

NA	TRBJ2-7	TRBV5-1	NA	CASSGSGADYEQYF	TGCGCCAGCAGCGGTTCGGGGGCGGACTACGAGCAGTACTTC
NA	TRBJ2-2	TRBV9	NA	CATGHPGELFF	TGTGCCACCGGACACCCCGGGGAGCTGTTTTTT
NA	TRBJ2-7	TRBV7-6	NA	CASSLDPPQWGGYEQYF	TGTGCCAGCAGCTTAGATCCACCCCAGTGGGGAGGCTACGAGCAGTACTTC
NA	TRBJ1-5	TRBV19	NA	CATCVGPHQPQHF	TGTGCCACCTGTGTCGGGCCCCATCAGCCCCAGCATTTT
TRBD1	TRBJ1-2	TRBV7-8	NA	CASSLGDRGYTF	TGTGCCAGCAGCTTAGGGGACAGGGGCTACACCTTC
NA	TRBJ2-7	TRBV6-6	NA	CASTKVGGLVAYEQYF	TGTGCCAGCACAAAGGTTGGGGGGCTAGTGGCCTACGAGCAGTACTTC
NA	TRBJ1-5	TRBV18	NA	CASSPYRRHQPQHF	TGTGCCAGCTCACCATACAGGAGGCATCAGCCCCAGCATTTT
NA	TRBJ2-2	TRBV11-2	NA	CASSLAGNTGELFF	TGTGCCAGCAGCTTAGCGGGGAACACCGGGGAGCTGTTTTTT
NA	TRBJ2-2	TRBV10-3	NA	CAISEARRDFYTGELFF	TGTGCCATCAGTGAGGCCCGGCGGGACTTTTACACCGGGGAGCTGTTTTTT
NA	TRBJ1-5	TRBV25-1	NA	CASSESARESNQPQHF	TGTGCCAGCAGTGAATCGGCCCGGGAGAGCAATCAGCCCCAGCATTTT
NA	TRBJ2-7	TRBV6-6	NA	CASSYSTHEQYF	TGTGCCAGCAGTTACTCGACCCACGAGCAGTACTTC
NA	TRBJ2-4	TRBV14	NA	CASSPLQGGAKNIQYF	TGTGCCAGCAGCCCACTTCAGGGGGGTGCCAAAAACATTCAGTACTTC
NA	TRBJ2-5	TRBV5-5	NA	CASTPRQGISGTQYF	TGTGCCAGCACCCCACGGCAGGGGATCTCGGGGACCCAGTACTTC
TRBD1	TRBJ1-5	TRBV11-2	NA	CASSLDRGQPQHF	TGTGCCAGCAGCTTGGACAGGGGTCAGCCCCAGCATTTT
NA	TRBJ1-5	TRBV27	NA	CASRPQTVDQPQHF	TGTGCCAGCCGCCCACAGACGGTGGACCAGCCCCAGCATTTT
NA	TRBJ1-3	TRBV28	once	CASSFRSAGNTIYF	TGTGCCAGCAGTTTCAGGTCAGCTGGAAACACCATATATTTT
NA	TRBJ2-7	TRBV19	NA	CASSPTRGEGPAYEQYF	TGTGCCAGTAGTCCGACTCGAGGCGAGGGTCCTGCCTACGAGCAGTACTTC
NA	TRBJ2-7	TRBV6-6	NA	CASSYVADYEQYF	TGTGCCAGCAGTTACGTAGCGGACTACGAGCAGTACTTC
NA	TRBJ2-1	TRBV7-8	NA	CASSFSGSPYNEQFF	TGTGCCAGCAGCTTCTCAGGGAGTCCCTACAATGAGCAGTTCTTC
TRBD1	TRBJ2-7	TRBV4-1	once	CASSQDSDRGRFHEQYF	TGCGCCAGCAGCCAGGACTCCGACAGGGGGCGCTTCCACGAGCAGTACTTC
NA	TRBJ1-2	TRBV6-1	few	CASSDYVANYGYTF	TGTGCCAGCAGTGACTACGTAGCTAACTATGGCTACACCTTC
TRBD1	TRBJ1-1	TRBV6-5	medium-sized	CASSEGDRDTEAFF	TGTGCCAGCAGTGAAGGGGACAGGGACACTGAAGCTTTCTTT
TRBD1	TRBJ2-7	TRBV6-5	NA	CASSSMTGRSYEQYF	TGTGCCAGCAGTTCCATGACAGGGCGCTCCTACGAGCAGTACTTC
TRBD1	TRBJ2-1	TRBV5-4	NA	CASSFDRGHNEQFF	TGTGCCAGCAGCTTCGACAGGGGGCACAATGAGCAGTTCTTC
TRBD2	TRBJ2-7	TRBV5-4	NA	CASSFASGGSYEQYF	TGTGCCAGCAGCTTCGCTAGCGGGGGGTCCTACGAGCAGTACTTC
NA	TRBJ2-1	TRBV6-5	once	CASSDFTGGDEQFF	TGTGCCAGCAGTGACTTTACCGGGGGTGATGAGCAGTTCTTC
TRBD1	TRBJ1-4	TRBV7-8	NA	CASSRRDRVGEKLFF	TGTGCCAGCAGCCGACGGGACAGGGTGGGGGAAAAACTGTTTTTT
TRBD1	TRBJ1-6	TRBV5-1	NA	CASSVREQGAYNSPLHF	TGCGCCAGCAGCGTGAGGGAACAGGGGGCTTACAATTCACCCCTCCACTTT
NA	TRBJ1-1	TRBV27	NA	CVSSEVVGGTEAFF	TGTGTCAGCAGTGAGGTCGTCGGGGGCACTGAAGCTTTCTTT
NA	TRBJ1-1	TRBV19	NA	CASSSYGGLNTEAFF	TGTGCCAGTAGTTCGTACGGGGGGCTGAACACTGAAGCTTTCTTT